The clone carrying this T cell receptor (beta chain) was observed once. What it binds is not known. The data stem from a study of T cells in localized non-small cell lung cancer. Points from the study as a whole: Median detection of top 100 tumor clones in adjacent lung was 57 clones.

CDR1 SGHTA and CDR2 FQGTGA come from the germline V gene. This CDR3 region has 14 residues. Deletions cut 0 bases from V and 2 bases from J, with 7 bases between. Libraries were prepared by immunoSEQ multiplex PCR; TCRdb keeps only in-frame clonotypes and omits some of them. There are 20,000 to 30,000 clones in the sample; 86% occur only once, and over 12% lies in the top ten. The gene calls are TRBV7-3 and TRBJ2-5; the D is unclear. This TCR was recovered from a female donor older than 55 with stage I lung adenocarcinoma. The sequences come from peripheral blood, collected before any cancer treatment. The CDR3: CASSLTSSQETQYF. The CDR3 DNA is TGTGCCAGCAGCTTAACGTCCAGTCAAGAGACCCAGTACTTC.